Listed below are T cell receptor beta chains from one sample, sequenced in a study of Tregs in tolerant kidney transplant recipients. Libraries were prepared by immunoSEQ multiplex PCR; TCRdb keeps only in-frame clonotypes and omits some of them. The sample includes about 66,000 clones, about nine tenths of them seen just once. The sequencing here drew on CD8+ T cells from blood, taken before the transplant. All receptors come from a human donor who received a combined kidney and bone marrow transplant. Both conserved end residues are part of each CDR3. Each record gives: V gene, J gene, CDR3 protein.

V gene: TRBV29-1
J gene: TRBJ2-2
CDR3 protein: CSVDGGRGAGELFF

V gene: TRBV5-4
J gene: TRBJ1-1
CDR3 protein: CASSFLQNLNTEAFF

V gene: TRBV7-2
J gene: TRBJ2-7
CDR3 protein: CASSLAPLGGGHYEQYF

V gene: TRBV28
J gene: TRBJ2-5
CDR3 protein: CASSILTGYQETQYF

V gene: TRBV5-4
J gene: TRBJ2-3
CDR3 protein: CASSSPGRVLTDTQYF

V gene: TRBV29-1
J gene: TRBJ2-1
CDR3 protein: CSVLVGTDRGNEQFF

V gene: TRBV5-6
J gene: TRBJ1-4
CDR3 protein: CASSQSPGLIEKLFF

V gene: TRBV11-3
J gene: TRBJ2-5
CDR3 protein: CASSLGADGEGETQYF

V gene: TRBV7-9
J gene: TRBJ1-2
CDR3 protein: CASSPAGQGAFYGYTF

V gene: TRBV7-2
J gene: TRBJ1-5
CDR3 protein: CASSLNGRGVTQPQHF

V gene: TRBV10-3
J gene: TRBJ2-3
CDR3 protein: CAISGATGSPDTQYF

V gene: TRBV7-9
J gene: TRBJ2-5
CDR3 protein: CASSPGETQYF

V gene: TRBV7-6
J gene: TRBJ2-3
CDR3 protein: CASSSGGSTDTQYF

V gene: TRBV9
J gene: TRBJ1-1
CDR3 protein: CASSETGDDTEAFF

V gene: TRBV5-1
J gene: TRBJ2-7
CDR3 protein: CASSDERGYEQYF

V gene: TRBV28
J gene: TRBJ1-3
CDR3 protein: CASSTRQGIKGNTIYF

V gene: TRBV27
J gene: TRBJ2-5
CDR3 protein: CASMGRAQQETQYF